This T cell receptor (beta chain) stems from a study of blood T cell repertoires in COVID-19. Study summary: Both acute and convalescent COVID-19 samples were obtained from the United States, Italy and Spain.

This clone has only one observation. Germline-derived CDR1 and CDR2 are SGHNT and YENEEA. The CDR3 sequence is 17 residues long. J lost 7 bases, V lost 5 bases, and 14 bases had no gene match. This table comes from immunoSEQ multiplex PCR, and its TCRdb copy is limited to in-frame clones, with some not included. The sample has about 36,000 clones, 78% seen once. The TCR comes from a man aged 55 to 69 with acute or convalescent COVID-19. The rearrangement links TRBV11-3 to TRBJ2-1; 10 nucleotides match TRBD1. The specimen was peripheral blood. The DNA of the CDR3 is TGTGCCAGCAGCCTTGGCGAGGACAGGGGGTTGATGAATGAGCAGTTCTTC. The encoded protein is CASSLGEDRGLMNEQFF. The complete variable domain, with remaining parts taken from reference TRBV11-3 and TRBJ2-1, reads EAGVVQSPRYKIIEKKQPVAFWCNPISGHNTLYWYLQNLGQGPELLIRYENEEAVDDSQLPKDRFSAERLKGVDSTLKIQPAELGDSAVYLCASSLGEDRGLMNEQFFGPGTRLTVL.